One and the same sample provided the 10 T cell receptor beta chains below, sequenced in a study of beta chain features in type 1 diabetes. Findings and limits, study-wide: Type 1 diabetes patients had TCRB CDR3s that were shorter (moderately but significantly so) in all four CD4+ subsets.

Their cognate antigens are unknown. Isolated RNA was reverse transcribed in full, so expressed TCRB transcripts were sequenced. Using immunoSEQ multiplex PCR, the repertoire was profiled, and TCRdb retains in-frame clones only, with some absent. Among hundreds of thousands of clones, roughly 13% were seen once, and the ten largest hold about 0.02%. Sequenced material: naive CD4+ T cells from blood. The origin of the receptors is a man aged 18 to 29 with type 1 diabetes.

The chain's CDR3 is CASSEDGTGRETQYF. The CDR3 DNA is TGTGCCAGCAGTGAGGACGGGACAGGACGAGAGACCCAGTACTTC. This chain links TRBV6-1 with TRBJ2-5; 8 bases are a match to TRBD1. Losses at the gene ends were 3 bases for V and 4 bases for J; bases not matched to a gene: 7. CDR3 length: 15 amino acids. Germline V gene sequence: CDR1 MNHNS, CDR2 SASEGT.

This clone has a single count. V gene TRBV30 combines with J gene TRBJ1-5; tentative D call: TRBD1 (5 bases). V was shortened by 3 bases and J by 5 bases, with 14 bases between the two germline ends. The CDR3 runs to 14 residues. Germline V CDR1 and CDR2: GTSNPN, SVGIG (reference sequence). The CDR3 DNA reads TGTGCCTGGAGCTCTAGCCCGGGGGATCAGCCCCAGCATTTT. This translates into CAWSSSPGDQPQHF.

This clone was recorded a few times. The same CDR3 also results from other DNA sequences found in this sample. The rearrangement links TRBV29-1 to TRBJ2-2, with D hard to call. V was trimmed by 3 bases and J by 2 bases, leaving 7 bases between them. Germline lookup yields CDR1 SQVTM and CDR2 ANQGSEA. The CDR3 has 13 residues. The CDR3 nucleotides are TGCAGCGTTGATAGAGGAAACACCGGGGAGCTGTTTTTT. The encoded protein is CSVDRGNTGELFF.

V and J are TRBV21-1 and TRBJ2-7; the table's D call, TRBD1, has no DNA check behind it. TRBV21-1 is designated a pseudogene. This CDR3 has 14 residues. The CDR3 DNA reads TGTGCCAGCAGCAAAGACGACAGAGACTACGAGCAGTACTTC. It is translated as CASSKDDRDYEQYF.

This clone was seen only a few times. This sample includes further DNA sequences coding for the same CDR3. The chain is built from TRBV2 and TRBJ1-2; D remains unclear. V lost 4 bases and J 2 bases, leaving 11 bases between the germline ends. Germline CDR1 reads SNHLY; CDR2 reads FYNNEI. The CDR3 length is 14 residues. CDR3 protein: CASSVEGTNYGYTF. CDR3 bases: TGTGCCAGCAGTGTAGAGGGTACAAACTATGGCTACACCTTC.

The rearrangement uses TRBV7-8 and TRBJ2-1, with D possibly being TRBD1 or TRBD2 (5 bases each). CDR1 and CDR2 from the germline V gene are SGHVS and FQNEAQ. Trimming took 3 bases from V and 6 from J, leaving 15 bases between them. This CDR3 has 15 amino acids. The CDR3 sequence is CASSFPRDRLNEQFF. CDR3 bases: TGTGCCAGCAGCTTCCCGAGGGACCGACTCAATGAGCAGTTCTTC.

This chain uses TRBV4-1 with TRBJ2-7; TRBD1 agrees at 9 bases. In germline, CDR1 is MGHRA, CDR2 YSYEKL. The junction had 9 bases not matched to a gene; V was cut back by 4 bases and J by 5 bases. The CDR3 length is 15 residues. The CDR3 DNA sequence: TGCGCCAGCAGCCTGGGGGACAGGGCCCGGGACGAGCAGTACTTC. It translates to CASSLGDRARDEQYF.

DNA for the CDR3: TGTGCCAGCCGAACAGGGCGAAACACTGAAGCTTTCTTT. Translation: CASRTGRNTEAFF. The rearrangement joins TRBV2 to TRBJ1-1, with D possibly matching TRBD1 (6 bases). In germline, CDR1 is SNHLY, CDR2 FYNNEI. V shed 8 bases and J shed 2 bases, with 12 bases lying between them. This CDR3 has 13 residues.

V is TRBV30 and J is TRBJ1-6; D is unclear. The germline V and J ends were trimmed by 3 bases and 8 bases, with 17 bases remaining between them. Germline V gene sequence: CDR1 GTSNPN, CDR2 SVGIG (reference sequence). CDR3 length equals 15 residues. CDR3 region: CAWSPTRVTYSPLHF. Here the CDR3 DNA reads TGTGCCTGGAGCCCGACAAGGGTTACTTATTCACCCCTCCACTTT. Combining the CDR3 with reference TRBV30 and TRBJ1-6 gives the whole variable domain SQTIHQWPATLVQPVGSPLSLECTVEGTSNPNLYWYRQAAGRGLQLLFYSVGIGQISSEVPQNLSASRPQDRQFILSSKKLLLSDSGFYLCAWSPTRVTYSPLHFGNGTRLTVT.

This clone was detected a few times. V is TRBV25-1 and J is TRBJ1-3, with D possibly matching TRBD1 (5 bases). CDR3 length equals 14 residues. The V gene lost 5 bases and the J gene lost 1 base, with 9 bases spanning the gap. Per the germline V gene, CDR1 is MGHDK and CDR2 is SYGVNS. The CDR3 is CASSPQGSGNTIYF. The CDR3 coding sequence is TGTGCCAGCAGTCCTCAGGGTTCTGGAAACACCATATATTTT.